A selection of T cell receptor beta chains follows, all from one sample in a study of vaccination and CD4 T cells after COVID-19. TCRdb re-called the PCR reads with MiXCR, one entry per CDR3 protein. The top ten clones hold 25% of a sample with thousands of distinct CDR3 sequences, about 40% of them seen once. No antigen has been identified for these receptors. Sequencing was carried out using CD4+ T cells from blood, cultured in vitro. These receptors were taken from a human donor in good health. CDR3s include the opening cysteine and the closing phenylalanine or tryptophan. The D gene is left open where the match is weak. Size is stated for part of the rows, as once, few or many counts, or as a class when the clone is expanded.

CDR3aa	CDR3nt	j_gene	d_gene	abundance	v_gene	len
CASSPNVGLGYNEQFF	TGTGCCAGCAGCCCCAACGTTGGATTGGGCTACAATGAGCAGTTCTTC	TRBJ2-1	.	.	TRBV14	16
CSALKLRPLRTLNLYEQYF	TGCAGTGCCCTCAAGCTCCGACCGCTAAGGACTCTAAACCTCTACGAGCAGTACTTC	TRBJ2-7	.	few	TRBV20-1	19
CASKLLGGQPQHF	TGTGCCAGTAAATTACTGGGGGGTCAGCCCCAGCATTTT	TRBJ1-5	.	few	TRBV19	13
CSVVEPNTGELFF	TGCAGTGTAGTTGAGCCGAACACCGGGGAGCTGTTTTTT	TRBJ2-2	.	.	TRBV20-1	13
CASNSWTQPPYGYTF	TGTGCCAGCAACTCCTGGACCCAACCCCCCTATGGCTACACCTTC	TRBJ1-2	.	few	TRBV7-9	15
CASSLRQGGPGNTIYF	TGTGCCAGCAGCCTTAGACAGGGCGGGCCGGGAAACACCATATATTTT	TRBJ1-3	TRBD1	few	TRBV7-6	16
CASSYRGFGLEETQYF	TGTGCCAGCAGCTACAGAGGCTTCGGACTCGAAGAGACCCAGTACTTC	TRBJ2-5	.	few	TRBV27	16
CASSSRTGGAWGYTF	TGTGCCAGCAGTTCTCGGACAGGGGGCGCTTGGGGCTACACCTTC	TRBJ1-2	TRBD1	.	TRBV5-4	15
CASSPRQGSEAFF	TGTGCCAGCTCACCACGGCAGGGCAGTGAAGCTTTCTTT	TRBJ1-1	.	.	TRBV18	13
CASREQGIQPQHF	TGTGCCAGCAGGGAACAGGGGATTCAGCCCCAGCATTTT	TRBJ1-5	TRBD1	few	TRBV2	13
CASSIEGGNQPQHF	TGTGCCAGTAGTATAGAGGGCGGCAATCAGCCCCAGCATTTT	TRBJ1-5	.	.	TRBV19	14
CSASPLAGETETQYF	TGCAGTGCCAGCCCTCTAGCGGGGGAGACAGAGACCCAGTACTTC	TRBJ2-5	TRBD2	.	TRBV20-1	15
CASRPLLSTEAFF	TGTGCCAGCAGACCACTCTTGAGCACTGAAGCTTTCTTT	TRBJ1-1	.	few	TRBV6-1	13
CSARDLQGTHLNYGYTF	TGCAGTGCTAGAGATTTACAGGGGACTCACCTAAACTATGGCTACACCTTC	TRBJ1-2	TRBD1	few	TRBV20-1	17
CASLRVRNTEAFF	TGTGCCAGCCTGAGGGTTCGGAACACTGAAGCTTTCTTT	TRBJ1-1	.	.	TRBV12-3/TRBV12-4	13
CAWSSSSHLFF	TGTGCCTGGAGTAGCAGCAGTCATCTTTTCTTT	TRBJ1-1	.	.	TRBV30	11
CASSSTAGSKGETQYF	TGTGCCAGCAGCTCGACCGCGGGCTCTAAGGGAGAGACCCAGTACTTC	TRBJ2-5	.	few	TRBV7-9	16
CARETDFYGYTF	TGTGCCAGGGAGACCGATTTCTATGGCTACACCTTC	TRBJ1-2	.	few	TRBV6-1	12
CASETHRGGGYEQYF	TGTGCCAGCGAGACCCACCGGGGGGGAGGGTACGAGCAGTACTTC	TRBJ2-7	TRBD2	.	TRBV7-2	15
CASSYGGGDEKLFF	TGTGCCAGCAGTTACGGGGGAGGCGATGAAAAACTGTTTTTT	TRBJ1-4	.	once	TRBV6-5	14
CASTLGPDSGNTIYF	TGTGCCAGCACCTTGGGGCCGGACTCTGGAAACACCATATATTTT	TRBJ1-3	.	.	TRBV6-2/TRBV6-3	15
CASKTGTGGNEQFF	TGTGCCAGCAAAACGGGGACAGGGGGCAATGAGCAGTTCTTC	TRBJ2-1	TRBD1	.	TRBV27	14
CASNRQGATNEKLFF	TGTGCCAGCAACAGGCAGGGCGCAACTAATGAAAAACTGTTTTTT	TRBJ1-4	.	.	TRBV27	15
CASSLGQGEGRSYNSPLHF	TGTGCCAGCAGCTTAGGACAGGGTGAGGGAAGATCCTATAATTCACCCCTCCACTTT	TRBJ1-6	TRBD1	.	TRBV7-9	19
CASSLSDEQYF	TGTGCCAGCAGCTTATCTGACGAGCAGTACTTC	TRBJ2-7	.	.	TRBV7-9	11
CSARLDLHEKLFF	TGCAGTGCTAGACTGGACCTACATGAAAAACTGTTTTTT	TRBJ1-4	.	once	TRBV20-1	13
CASSFLAGELFF	TGTGCCAGCAGTTTTCTTGCCGGGGAGCTGTTTTTT	TRBJ2-2	.	.	TRBV27	12
CASSELTGGYTF	TGTGCCAGCAGTGAACTAACGGGAGGCTACACCTTC	TRBJ1-2	.	.	TRBV6-1	12
CATSGGADGQAFF	TGTGCCACCAGTGGAGGGGCCGACGGGCAAGCTTTCTTT	TRBJ1-1	.	.	TRBV24-1	13
CASSQDVSREKTEAFF	TGTGCCAGCAGCCAAGATGTCTCCAGGGAAAAAACTGAAGCTTTCTTT	TRBJ1-1	.	.	TRBV4-2	16
CSASGGTERGYTF	TGCAGTGCTAGTGGGGGGACAGAACGGGGCTACACCTTC	TRBJ1-2	TRBD1	.	TRBV20-1	13
CASSFRDSRGYTF	TGTGCCAGCAGTTTCCGGGACAGCCGTGGCTACACCTTC	TRBJ1-2	TRBD1	.	TRBV6-5	13
CATSDPRSPTQYF	TGTGCCACCAGTGACCCCCGATCACCCACGCAGTATTTT	TRBJ2-3	.	few	TRBV24-1	13
CASSFYGLGTPPYEQYF	TGTGCCAGCAGCTTTTACGGGTTAGGGACTCCTCCCTACGAGCAGTACTTC	TRBJ2-7	.	.	TRBV7-9	17
CASSPGTGVYEQYF	TGTGCCAGTAGCCCCGGGACAGGGGTCTACGAGCAGTACTTC	TRBJ2-7	TRBD1	.	TRBV19	14
CASSSPRAPEAFF	TGTGCCAGCAGCTCGCCAAGAGCCCCTGAAGCTTTCTTT	TRBJ1-1	.	few	TRBV11-3	13
CASSSRTSGRVWGTDTQYF	TGTGCCAGCAGCTCCAGGACTAGCGGGAGGGTTTGGGGCACAGATACGCAGTATTTT	TRBJ2-3	TRBD2	.	TRBV11-2	19
CASSLGGITTNEKLFF	TGTGCCAGCAGCTTAGGGGGGATTACTACTAATGAAAAACTGTTTTTT	TRBJ1-4	.	.	TRBV7-2	16
CASSSRHLTGGADGYTF	TGTGCCAGCAGTTCTAGGCACCTGACAGGGGGCGCAGATGGCTACACCTTC	TRBJ1-2	TRBD1	few	TRBV6-5	17
CASSSQVRGPTDTQYF	TGTGCCAGCAGCTCCCAGGTCCGGGGTCCCACAGATACGCAGTATTTT	TRBJ2-3	.	.	TRBV5-4	16
CASSFPTSGRIPNEQFF	TGTGCCAGCAGTTTCCCGACTAGCGGGAGAATACCCAATGAGCAGTTCTTC	TRBJ2-1	TRBD2	.	TRBV7-2	17
CASSPRSQQGSEAFF	TGCGCCAGCAGCCCAAGAAGCCAACAGGGATCTGAAGCTTTCTTT	TRBJ1-1	.	.	TRBV5-1	15
CASSLNSRQAMGYTF	TGTGCCAGCAGCTTAAATTCTCGGCAGGCCATGGGCTACACCTTC	TRBJ1-2	.	.	TRBV5-6	15
CASSPGSAYEQYF	TGTGCCAGCAGCCCTGGATCAGCCTACGAGCAGTACTTC	TRBJ2-7	.	.	TRBV5-4	13
CASSLAHYEQYF	TGTGCCAGCAGCTTAGCCCACTACGAGCAGTACTTC	TRBJ2-7	.	once	TRBV11-2	12
CASSDKGLGAKNIQYF	TGTGCCAGCAGTGATAAAGGGCTGGGAGCCAAAAACATTCAGTACTTC	TRBJ2-4	.	.	TRBV6-1	16
CAWSRTRGYTF	TGTGCCTGGAGTCGCACTCGTGGCTACACCTTC	TRBJ1-2	.	once	TRBV30	11
CASSTQDYPPAAFF	TGTGCCAGTAGTACCCAGGACTACCCCCCAGCGGCTTTCTTT	TRBJ1-1	.	few	TRBV19	14
CASSLYGTGRETQYF	TGTGCCAGCAGCTTATACGGGACAGGGCGAGAGACCCAGTACTTC	TRBJ2-5	TRBD1	.	TRBV7-9	15
CASRPAVDNSPLHF	TGTGCCAGCAGGCCGGCAGTGGATAATTCACCCCTCCACTTT	TRBJ1-6	.	few	TRBV11-2	14
CASSRTGGTGELFF	TGTGCCAGCAGCCGGACAGGAGGGACCGGGGAGCTGTTTTTT	TRBJ2-2	.	few	TRBV6-2/TRBV6-3	14
CASSSGLQRMFF	TGTGCCAGCAGTTCAGGACTCCAACGGATGTTTTTT	TRBJ1-4	.	.	TRBV6-2/TRBV6-3	12
CASSLAVRTSGAIYNEQFF	TGTGCCAGCAGCTTAGCCGTGAGGACTAGCGGGGCGATCTACAATGAGCAGTTCTTC	TRBJ2-1	TRBD2	few	TRBV7-2	19